This T cell receptor (beta chain) was captured in a study of blood T cells in healthy people across ages (dated by TCRdb to between 2014 and 2016). Context from the whole study: In model experiments, template switching captured roughly one uniquely barcoded TCR beta cDNA molecule for every two T cells. Donors were grouped into four age groups: young (average 16 years), middle-aged (roughly 38), aged (about 59) and long-lived (over 80). Two additional independent replicas of 1 million unique cDNA reads from the same blood draw were analyzed for two donors (one aged 18 to 30 and one aged 80 or older). Using deep sequencing normalized with unique cDNA molecular identifiers, the study measured how TCR beta repertoire diversity changes with age. Results the study describes overall, beyond this receptor: Estimates of total diversity based on one million sequenced T cells were considered lower bounds and underestimates. Conclusive comparison of naive and antigen-experienced compartments was prevented by the profiling of bulk unsorted PBMCs. Because the CMV infection status of the donors was unknown, age-related changes in expanded clonotypes may potentially have been confounded. A strong correlation was found between observed TCR beta diversity and the percentage of naive T cells measured by flow cytometry. Compared with the aged group, the long-lived group had more naive CD4+ T cells, fewer expanded clones and increased TCR diversity, suggesting age selection. As age increased, observed TCR beta diversity per million T cells dropped in a roughly linear way, and a significant reduction was already evident by age 40.

The donors were roughly 40 Caucasian individuals from Russia, aged 6 to 90 years, who were systemically healthy. Roughly 9 milliliters of peripheral blood were drawn from each donor into EDTA-treated Vacutainer tubes. Ficoll-Paque density-gradient centrifugation was used to isolate PBMCs, with at least 6.5 million per sample. Total RNA was extracted from PBMCs with Trizol reagent, with at least 5.5 micrograms obtained per sample. Naive CD45RAhigh/CD27high T cell percentages were measured by flow cytometry on a PBMC aliquot from every donor. The germline V gene supplies CDR1 SGHVS and CDR2 FQNEAQ. CDR3 length: 13 amino acids, cysteine to phenylalanine. Of the read, only the CDR3 DNA is kept; its 39 bases are in frame from base 1. Trimming removed 3 bases from V and 2 bases from J, leaving 7 bases between the germline ends. This clonotype was counted once. The specificity of this receptor is unknown. There are no base qualities to consult, and no much larger clone falls within one base.

Libraries were built with 5' RACE. The sequencing machine was an Illumina HiSeq 2500. The second PCR ran for roughly 7 to 11 cycles and used a J-beta primer mix along with a sample-barcoded 5' primer. A template-switch 5' adaptor carrying 12 random nucleotides introduced a unique molecular identifier onto each TCR beta cDNA molecule. Each sample yielded at least 3 million CDR3-containing paired-end reads. The Mint cDNA synthesis kit, primed by a TRBC-specific oligonucleotide, was used to synthesize first-strand cDNA from all RNA. All cDNA was treated with uracil-DNA glycosylase and then went through a first 18-cycle PCR with the universal primers M1SS and BC2_uni_R. Per the source publication's procedure: Each sample was normalized by randomly selecting 1 million high-quality reads, each carrying a distinct molecular identifier. Instead of being binned into consensus sequences, reads with shared molecular identifiers were discarded. CDR3 identification, clonotype clustering and error correction used MiTCR with a Q25 quality threshold and the strictest error-elimination algorithm. Lower-bound total TCR beta diversity was estimated with a nonparametric unseen species model using Euler transformation. TCRdb passed the public sequencing reads through fastp at Q25 and MiXCR, retaining productive beta sequences. Every entry covers one CDR3 protein and lists the most common genes and DNA from its rows. TCRdb's processing, not the authors' own work, is the source of the V and J calls. The sample records approximately 760,000 distinct CDR3 sequences, around 25% of which are singletons. The top ten clonotypes cover under 9.5% of the sample.

These data were also filed under a second study, of T cells of mothers and their children. According to the second study: The donors were nine systemically healthy Caucasian individuals, made up of three mothers and their six children. cDNA synthesis used all of the extracted RNA, with approximately 1.4 ug of RNA in each 15 ul reaction. In the second PCR, the M1S primer added sample barcodes and 2-4 random nucleotides. More than 9.5 million TCR beta CDR3 reads were obtained from each mother, and about 3 million reads were obtained from each child. Thymic selection similarly shapes TCR recombination output in related and unrelated pairs, with minor effect from inherited differences. Normalized repertoire overlap in related mother-child pairs was always slightly higher than in unrelated mother-child pairs, but the difference was never significant. No persistent microchimeric T cell clones were detected, at a sensitivity of approximately 100 clones per million clonotypes. To look for features that set related mother-child pairs apart from unrelated individuals, the researchers ran deep NGS to compare the TCR beta repertoires of mothers and children. Mothers averaged roughly 40 +/- 4 years of age and children averaged roughly 10 +/- 4 years. Libraries were sequenced on Illumina HiSeq 2000 with 100+100 nt paired-end reads after adapter ligation with NEBNext reagents. To prevent cross-contamination, the mother and child libraries were prepared one month apart and sequenced in separate runs. Each donor had between about 450,000 and 2,100,000 distinct TCR beta clonotypes identified. Naive TCR beta clonotypes were estimated from low-frequency clonotypes matched to each donor's FACS-determined naive share, without sorting.

The chain employs TRBV7-8 and TRBJ2-5; the D gene cannot be named for sure. The TCR was taken from a boy younger than 18 in good health. Sequenced input: blood. The CDR3 corresponds to CASSLRKQETQYF. The nucleotide sequence reads as follows: TGTGCCAGCAGCTTGAGGAAGCAAGAGACCCAGTACTTC.